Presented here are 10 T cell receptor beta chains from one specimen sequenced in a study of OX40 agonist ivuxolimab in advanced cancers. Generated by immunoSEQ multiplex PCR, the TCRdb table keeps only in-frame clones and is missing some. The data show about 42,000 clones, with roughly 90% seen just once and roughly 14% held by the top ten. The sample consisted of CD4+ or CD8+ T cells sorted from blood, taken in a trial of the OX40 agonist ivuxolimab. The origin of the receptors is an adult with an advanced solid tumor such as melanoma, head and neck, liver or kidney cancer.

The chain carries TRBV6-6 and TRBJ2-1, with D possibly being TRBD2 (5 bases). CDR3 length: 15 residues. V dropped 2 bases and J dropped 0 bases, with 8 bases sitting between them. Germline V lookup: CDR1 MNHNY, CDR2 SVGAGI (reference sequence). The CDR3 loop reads CASSYEGSSYNEQFF. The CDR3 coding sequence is TGTGCCAGCAGTTACGAGGGAAGCTCCTACAATGAGCAGTTCTTC.

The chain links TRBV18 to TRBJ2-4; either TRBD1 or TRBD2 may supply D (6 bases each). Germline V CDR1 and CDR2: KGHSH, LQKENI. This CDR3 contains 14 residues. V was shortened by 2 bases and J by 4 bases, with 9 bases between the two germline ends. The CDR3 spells CASSPTGAKNIQYF. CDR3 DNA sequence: TGTGCCAGCTCACCAACGGGGGCGAAAAACATTCAGTACTTC.

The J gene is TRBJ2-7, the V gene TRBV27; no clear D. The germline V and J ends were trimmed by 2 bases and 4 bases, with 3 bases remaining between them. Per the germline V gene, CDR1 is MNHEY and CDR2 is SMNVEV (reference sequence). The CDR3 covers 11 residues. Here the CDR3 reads CASSLGYEQYF. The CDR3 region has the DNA TGTGCCAGCAGTTTAGGTTACGAGCAGTACTTC.

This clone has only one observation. Here the CDR3 DNA reads TGCGCCAGCAGCTTGGGAGGGGGGACTAGTGGTTACGAGCAGTACTTC. This sequence encodes CASSLGGGTSGYEQYF. V usage is TRBV5-1 and J usage is TRBJ2-7; 8 bases match TRBD2. Germline-derived CDR1 and CDR2 are SGHRS and YFSETQ. This CDR3 has 16 residues. The junction had 9 bases not matched to a gene; V was cut back by 0 bases and J by 4 bases. Complete variable domain (other parts from reference TRBV5-1 and TRBJ2-7): KAGVTQTPRYLIKTRGQQVTLSCSPISGHRSVSWYQQTPGQGLQFLFEYFSETQRNKGNFPGRFSGRQFSNSRSEMNVSTLELGDSALYLCASSLGGGTSGYEQYFGPGTRLTVT.

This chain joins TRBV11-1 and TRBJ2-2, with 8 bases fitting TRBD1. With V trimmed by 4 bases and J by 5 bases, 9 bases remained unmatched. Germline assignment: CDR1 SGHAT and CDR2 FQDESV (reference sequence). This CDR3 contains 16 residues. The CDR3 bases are TGTGCCAGCAGCTCCCTGGGCAGGGGGCGGACCGGGGAGCTGTTTTTT. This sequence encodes CASSSLGRGRTGELFF.

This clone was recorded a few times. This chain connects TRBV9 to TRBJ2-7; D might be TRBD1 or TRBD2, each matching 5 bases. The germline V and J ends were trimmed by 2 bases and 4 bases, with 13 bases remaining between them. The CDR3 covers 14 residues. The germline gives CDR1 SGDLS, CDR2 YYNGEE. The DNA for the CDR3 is TGTGCCAGCAGCGTCTCCAGGGACGGGTACGAGCAGTACTTC. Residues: CASSVSRDGYEQYF.

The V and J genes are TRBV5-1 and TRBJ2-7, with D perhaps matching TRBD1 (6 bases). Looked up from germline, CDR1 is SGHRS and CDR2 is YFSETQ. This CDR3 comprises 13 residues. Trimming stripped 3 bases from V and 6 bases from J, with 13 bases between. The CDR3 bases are TGCGCCAGCAGCTCAACAGGGCCCGGCGAGCAGTACTTC. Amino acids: CASSSTGPGEQYF.

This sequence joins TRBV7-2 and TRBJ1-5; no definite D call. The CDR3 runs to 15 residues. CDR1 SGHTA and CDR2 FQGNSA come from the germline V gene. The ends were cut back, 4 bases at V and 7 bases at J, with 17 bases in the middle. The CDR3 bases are TGTGCCAGCAGCTCCTCCGGGCCGGTATCCCAGCCCCAGCATTTT. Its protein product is CASSSSGPVSQPQHF.

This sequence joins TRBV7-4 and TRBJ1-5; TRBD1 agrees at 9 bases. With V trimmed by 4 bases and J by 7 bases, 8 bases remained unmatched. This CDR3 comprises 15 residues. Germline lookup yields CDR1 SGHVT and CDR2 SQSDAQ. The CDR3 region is CASSSYRGRGQPQHF. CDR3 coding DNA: TGTGCCAGCAGCTCCTACAGGGGGCGGGGACAGCCCCAGCATTTT.

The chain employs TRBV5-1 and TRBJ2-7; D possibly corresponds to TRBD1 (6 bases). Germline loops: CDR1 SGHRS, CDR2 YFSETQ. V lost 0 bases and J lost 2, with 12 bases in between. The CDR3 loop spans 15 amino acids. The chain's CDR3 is CASSLGLRGTYEQYF. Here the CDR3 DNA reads TGCGCCAGCAGCTTGGGGCTCAGGGGAACCTACGAGCAGTACTTC.